This TCR beta chain stems from a study of cytomegalovirus exposure and HLA in healthy donors. Germline CDR1 SQVTM, CDR2 ANQGSEA. This CDR3 is built from 12 residues. V was clipped by 2 bases and J by 3 bases, with 7 bases between them. The assay was immunoSEQ multiplex PCR, and TCRdb's table has in-frame clones only and misses some. The repertoire holds roughly 150,000 clones, with roughly nine tenths as singletons. Sequenced: PBMCs. This TCR was recovered from a woman in her late teens or twenties in good health and CMV-seropositive. The chain employs TRBV29-1 and TRBJ1-1, with D possibly being TRBD1 (6 bases). CDR3 region: CSVERTDTEAFF. CDR3 DNA: TGCAGCGTTGAAAGGACAGACACTGAAGCTTTCTTT.